This TCR beta chain was identified during a study of blood T cell repertoires in COVID-19. Study overall: PBMCs, B-cell-depleted T cells, or T cells provided the cDNA or gDNA that made up the material.

Germline V CDR1 and CDR2: KGHSH, LQKENI. V was clipped by 3 bases and J by 6 bases, with 11 bases between them. The CDR3 covers 13 residues. Sequencing was performed with immunoSEQ multiplex PCR; in TCRdb, only in-frame clones are kept and a portion is missing. The data show about 200,000 clones, 84% seen once. What was sequenced was peripheral blood. The sequence derives from a man aged 45-60 years with active or convalescent COVID-19. The V and J genes are TRBV18 and TRBJ1-1; D is unresolved. DNA for the CDR3: TGTGCCAGCTCACCGGGCGACCCCTCTGAAGCTTTCTTT. Protein sequence: CASSPGDPSEAFF.